This T cell receptor beta chain is from a study of T cell responses to AZD1222 COVID-19 vaccine. General study points: Just 6 or 7 people given AZD1222 tested seropositive at baseline.

Using immunoSEQ multiplex PCR, the repertoire was profiled, and TCRdb retains in-frame clones only, with some absent. This table has about 73,000 clones, 70% to 90% appearing once. Trimming left V 3 bases short and J 2 bases short, with 4 bases between. The CDR3 length is 12 residues. Germline V gives CDR1 MDHEN, CDR2 SYDVKM. Concerning this clone itself: The antigen remains undetermined.

This TCR derives from an adult in good health. The sample was peripheral blood, taken on day 0 of AZD1222 vaccination. The chain carries TRBV28 and TRBJ1-2; D gene ambiguous. The CDR3 is CASSFGNYGYTF. CDR3 nucleotide sequence: TGTGCCAGCAGTTTTGGGAACTATGGCTACACCTTC.